The sample holds a few counts of the clone carrying this TCR beta chain. Its matching antigen is unknown. The V and J ends lost 4 bases and 3 bases respectively, with 12 bases between them. CDR1 ENHRY and CDR2 SYGVKD come from the germline V gene. The CDR3 extends over 14 amino acids. This entry is derived from a study of blood T cells in healthy people across ages. Points from the study as a whole: The recorded TCR beta diversity per million T cells decreased in a roughly linear manner with age. The study lacked donor CMV status, which possibly confounded expanded clonotype changes.

A second about 7 to 12 cycle PCR used barcoded and J-beta primers. Every sample returned 3 million or more CDR3-containing paired-end reads. TCRdb redid the calling of the 5' RACE reads with MiXCR, one entry per CDR3 protein. The data contain under 800,000 distinct CDR3 sequences, approximately 39% of them seen just once; the ten biggest clones take up roughly 20%. This TCR came from a woman in her sixties or seventies in good health. The sequenced material came from blood. The gene calls are TRBV10-3 and TRBJ1-1; D ambiguous. Here the CDR3 reads CAISATGGDTEAFF. CDR3 in DNA: TGTGCCATCAGTGCTACCGGCGGGGACACTGAAGCTTTCTTT.